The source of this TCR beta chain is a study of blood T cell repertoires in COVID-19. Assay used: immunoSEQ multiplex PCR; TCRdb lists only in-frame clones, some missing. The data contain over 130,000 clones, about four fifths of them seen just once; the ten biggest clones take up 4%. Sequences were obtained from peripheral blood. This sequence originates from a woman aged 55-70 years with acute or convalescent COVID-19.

CDR3 region: CASTRGEREKLFF. For the CDR3, the DNA is TGTGCCAGCACCAGGGGTGAGAGAGAAAAACTGTTTTTT. The chain uses TRBV9 and TRBJ1-4, with D perhaps matching TRBD1 (6 bases). The CDR3 totals 13 residues. CDR1 and CDR2 from the germline V gene are SGDLS and YYNGEE. Trimming left V 6 bases short and J 8 bases short, with 14 bases between.